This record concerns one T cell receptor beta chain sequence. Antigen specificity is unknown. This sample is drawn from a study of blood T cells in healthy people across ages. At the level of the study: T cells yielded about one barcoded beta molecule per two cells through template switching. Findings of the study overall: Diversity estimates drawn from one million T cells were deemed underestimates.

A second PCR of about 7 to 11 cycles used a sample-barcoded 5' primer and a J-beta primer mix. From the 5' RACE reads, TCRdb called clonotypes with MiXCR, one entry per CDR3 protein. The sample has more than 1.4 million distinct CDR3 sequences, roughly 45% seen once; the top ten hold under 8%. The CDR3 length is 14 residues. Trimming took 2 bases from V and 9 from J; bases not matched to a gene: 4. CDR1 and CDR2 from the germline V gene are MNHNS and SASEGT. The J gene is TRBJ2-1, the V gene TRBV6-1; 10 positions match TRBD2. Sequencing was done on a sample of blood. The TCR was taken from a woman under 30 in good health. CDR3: CASSEPLAGAEQFF. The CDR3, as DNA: TGTGCCAGCAGTGAACCCCTAGCGGGGGCTGAGCAGTTCTTC.